A single sample gave rise to the 9 T cell receptor beta chains below, sequenced in a study of tumor-infiltrating lymphocytes in oesophageal squamous cell carcinoma (TCRdb year 2016). The method behind the library was PCR. The sequencer was an Illumina HiSeq 2000. Using fastp at Q25 and MiXCR, TCRdb reprocessed the public reads and kept productive beta chains. Rows are unified per CDR3 protein, each entry keeping the most common DNA and genes. Counted in this sample were roughly 14,000 distinct CDR3 sequences; approximately 54% of them appeared once. The ten largest clones represent about 38% of the sample. The sequenced sample consisted of esophageal tumor tissue. The receptors originated from a female donor with esophageal squamous cell carcinoma.

This clonotype is medium-sized by share. The chain has TRBV6-6 and TRBJ1-1; D might be TRBD1 (5 bases). V was shortened by 2 bases and J by 7 bases, with 8 bases between the two germline ends. Germline V gene sequence: CDR1 MNHNY, CDR2 SVGAGI (reference sequence). This CDR3 is 12 amino acids long. The CDR3 is CASSYIGDEAFF. The DNA for the CDR3 is TGTGCCAGCAGTTACATAGGGGATGAAGCTTTCTTT.

A note on this clonotype: The junction differs from germline at one of its ends, possibly a read error. The rearrangement joins TRBV10-1 to TRBJ1-1; 7 positions agree with TRBD1. CDR1 is WNHNN and CDR2 is SYGVQD in the germline V gene (reference sequence). This CDR3 spans 13 amino acids. As DNA, the CDR3 is TGCGCCAGCAGTGAGTCACAGGGGACTGAAGCTTTCTTC. This encodes CASSESQGTEAFF.

The chain joins TRBV29-1 to TRBJ2-1, with TRBD1 as a possible D gene (5 bases). The CDR3 length is 13 residues. The V and J ends lost 0 bases and 7 bases respectively, with 10 bases between them. In germline, CDR1 is SQVTM, CDR2 ANQGSEA. The CDR3 here is CSVEDEAGNEQFF. Here the CDR3 DNA reads TGCAGCGTTGAAGATGAAGCAGGGAATGAGCAGTTCTTC.

At least ten counts were recorded for this clonotype. The chain joins TRBV5-8 to TRBJ2-2; TRBD1 agrees at 9 bases. Germline loops: CDR1 SGHTS, CDR2 YDEGEE. This CDR3 is 14 amino acids long. Trimming cost V 4 bases and J 6 bases; bases outside gene matches: 4. CDR3 sequence: CASSQDRGAGELFF. CDR3 nucleotide sequence: TGTGCCAGCAGCCAGGACAGGGGTGCCGGGGAGCTGTTTTTT.

This chain joins TRBV7-3 and TRBJ2-7; D is possibly TRBD2 (6 bases). CDR1 is SGHTA and CDR2 is FQGTGA in the germline V gene. The CDR3 contains 16 residues. V lost 2 bases and J 7 bases, leaving 21 bases between the germline ends. The DNA for the CDR3 is TGTGCCAGCAGCTTACGGGCCCTCCAGGGAGGCAATGAGCAGTACTTC. It encodes CASSLRALQGGNEQYF.

This clonotype turned up a few times. The J gene is TRBJ2-5, the V gene TRBV19; D is unresolved. Germline V gene sequence: CDR1 LNHDA, CDR2 SQIVND (reference sequence). V lost 2 bases and J lost 0, with 4 bases in between. The CDR3 consists of 13 residues. CDR3 sequence (DNA): TGTGCCAGTAGTATATATCACCAAGAGACCCAGTACTTC. Encoded protein: CASSIYHQETQYF.

In this sample, this clonotype turned up once. In this CDR3 the conserved last residue, phenylalanine or tryptophan, is missing, so a read error is likely. Because the CDR3's place on the DNA is in doubt, the DNA is left out and the CDR3 is given as listed by TCRdb. This chain uses TRBV5-1 with TRBJ2-3; the table's TRBD1 call for D was not verified on the DNA. Termini included, the CDR3 measures 15 amino acids. Per germline, CDR1 SGHRS and CDR2 YFSETQ. Here the CDR3 reads CASSFGGTNGYTFGS.

In its sample, this clonotype was seen a few times. The chain carries TRBV7-9 and TRBJ2-3; 10 bases are shared with TRBD1. The CDR3 spans 16 residues. Germline CDR1 and CDR2: SEHNR and FQNEAQ (reference sequence). Unmatched junction bases numbered 10, after V lost 5 bases and J lost 5 bases. CDR3 DNA: TGTGCCAGCAGCCCTGGGACAGGGGTATTTAGAGATACGCAGTATTTT. Encoded protein: CASSPGTGVFRDTQYF.

Comment on this clonotype: A single base separates this from a much larger clone, so it may be a read error. Here the CDR3 reads CSAPRGGRGGPQYF. CDR3 nucleotide sequence: TGCAGTGCCCCGAGGGGGGGCAGGGGGGGCCCTCAGTACTTC. This chain connects TRBV20-1 to TRBJ2-5, with D possibly being TRBD1 or TRBD2 (7 bases each). CDR3 length equals 14 residues. Germline V gene lookup returns CDR1 DFQATT and CDR2 SNEGSKA (reference sequence). Deletions cut 6 bases from V and 11 bases from J, with 25 bases between.